The clone carrying this T cell receptor beta chain was counted many times. Antigen: not known. The data are from a study of T-cell reconstitution after alpha-beta-depleted transplantation in children. Molecular barcoding with unique molecular identifiers was used for the TCRbeta library. MiXCR, run by TCRdb on the PCR reads, gives a single entry per CDR3 protein. The sample has about 300,000 distinct CDR3 sequences, 9.5% to 13% seen once; the top ten hold 7% to 9.5%. The V and J ends lost 3 bases and 0 bases, in that order; junction bases with no gene match: 14. CDR3 length: 19 residues. Germline V gene sequence: CDR1 MNHEY, CDR2 SVGEGT. The study, taken as a whole, reports: Surviving recipient cells, namely T cells and thymic progenitors, were the source of high day-60 TCRbeta diversity in some patients. T-cell numbers and diversity one year post-transplant derived largely from freshly generated T cells.

The chain uses TRBV6-2 or TRBV6-3 and TRBJ1-5; 7 bases align to TRBD1. The specimen was PBMCs, collected before TCRalphabeta/CD19-depleted stem cell transplant. The origin of this receptor is a boy less than two years old with acute myeloid leukemia, due to receive a stem cell transplant. The CDR3 coding sequence is TGTGCCAGCAGTTATCCCTTAAAGGGGGCCCATTATAGCAATCAGCCCCAGCATTTT. It codes for CASSYPLKGAHYSNQPQHF.